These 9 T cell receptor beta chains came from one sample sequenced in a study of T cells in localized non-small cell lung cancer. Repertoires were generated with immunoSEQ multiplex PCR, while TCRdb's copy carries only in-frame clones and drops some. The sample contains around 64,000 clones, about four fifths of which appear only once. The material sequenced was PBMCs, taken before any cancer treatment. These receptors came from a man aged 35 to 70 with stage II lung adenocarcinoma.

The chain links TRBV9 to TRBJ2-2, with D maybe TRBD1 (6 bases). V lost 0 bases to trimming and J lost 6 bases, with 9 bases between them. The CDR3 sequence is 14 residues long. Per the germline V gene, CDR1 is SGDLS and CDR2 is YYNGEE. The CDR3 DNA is TGTGCCAGCAGCGTAGTGTCAGGGGCCGGGGAGCTGTTTTTT. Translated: CASSVVSGAGELFF.

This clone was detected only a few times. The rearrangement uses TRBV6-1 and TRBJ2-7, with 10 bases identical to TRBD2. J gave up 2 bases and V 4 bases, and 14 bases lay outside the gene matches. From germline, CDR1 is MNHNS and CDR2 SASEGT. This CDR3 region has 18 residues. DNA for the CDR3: TGTGCCAGCAGTGGTACTAGCGGGACAAGTTTGGCGACCTACGAGCAGTACTTC. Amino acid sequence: CASSGTSGTSLATYEQYF.

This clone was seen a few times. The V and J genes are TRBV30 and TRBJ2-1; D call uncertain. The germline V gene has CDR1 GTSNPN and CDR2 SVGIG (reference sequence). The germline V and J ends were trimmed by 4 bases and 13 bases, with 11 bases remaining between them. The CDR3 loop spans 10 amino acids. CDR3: CAWKMTHQFF. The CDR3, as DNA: TGTGCCTGGAAAATGACTCACCAGTTCTTC.

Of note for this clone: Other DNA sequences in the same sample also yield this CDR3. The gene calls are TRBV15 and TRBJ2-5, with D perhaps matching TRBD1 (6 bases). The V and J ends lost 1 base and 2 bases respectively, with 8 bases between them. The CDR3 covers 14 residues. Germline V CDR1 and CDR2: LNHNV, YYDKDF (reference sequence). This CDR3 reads CATSRGQGQETQYF. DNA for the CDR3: TGTGCCACCAGCAGAGGTCAGGGGCAAGAGACCCAGTACTTC.

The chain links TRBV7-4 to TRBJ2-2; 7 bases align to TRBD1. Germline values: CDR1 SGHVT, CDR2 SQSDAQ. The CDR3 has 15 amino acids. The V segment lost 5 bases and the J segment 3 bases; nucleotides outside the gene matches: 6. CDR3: CASSATGPHTGELFF. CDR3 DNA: TGTGCCAGCAGCGCGACAGGGCCGCACACCGGGGAGCTGTTTTTT.

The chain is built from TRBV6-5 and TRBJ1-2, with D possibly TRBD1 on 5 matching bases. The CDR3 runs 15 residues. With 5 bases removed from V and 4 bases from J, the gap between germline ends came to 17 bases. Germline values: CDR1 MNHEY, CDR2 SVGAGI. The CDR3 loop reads CASSLRAGQGYGYTF. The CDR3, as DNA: TGTGCCAGCAGTCTTCGGGCGGGGCAGGGCTATGGCTACACCTTC.

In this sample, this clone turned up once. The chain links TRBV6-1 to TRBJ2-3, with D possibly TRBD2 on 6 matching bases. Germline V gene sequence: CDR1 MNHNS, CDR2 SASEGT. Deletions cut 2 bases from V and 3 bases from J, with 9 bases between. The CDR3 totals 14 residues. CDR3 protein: CASSERGVTDTQYF. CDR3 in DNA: TGTGCCAGCAGTGAACGCGGGGTTACAGATACGCAGTATTTT.

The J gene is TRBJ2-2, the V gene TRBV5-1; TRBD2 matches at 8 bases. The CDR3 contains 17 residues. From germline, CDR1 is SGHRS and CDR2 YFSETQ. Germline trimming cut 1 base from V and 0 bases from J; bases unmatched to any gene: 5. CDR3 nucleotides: TGCGCCAGCAGCTTGAGGCTAGCGGGTTCGAACACCGGGGAGCTGTTTTTT. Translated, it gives CASSLRLAGSNTGELFF.

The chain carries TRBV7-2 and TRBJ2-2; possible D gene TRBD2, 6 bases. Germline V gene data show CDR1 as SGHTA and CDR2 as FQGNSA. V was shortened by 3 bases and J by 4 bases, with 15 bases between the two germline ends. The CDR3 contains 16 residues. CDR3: CASSLGPGGITGELFF. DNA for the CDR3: TGTGCCAGCAGCTTGGGGCCAGGAGGGATCACCGGGGAGCTGTTTTTT.